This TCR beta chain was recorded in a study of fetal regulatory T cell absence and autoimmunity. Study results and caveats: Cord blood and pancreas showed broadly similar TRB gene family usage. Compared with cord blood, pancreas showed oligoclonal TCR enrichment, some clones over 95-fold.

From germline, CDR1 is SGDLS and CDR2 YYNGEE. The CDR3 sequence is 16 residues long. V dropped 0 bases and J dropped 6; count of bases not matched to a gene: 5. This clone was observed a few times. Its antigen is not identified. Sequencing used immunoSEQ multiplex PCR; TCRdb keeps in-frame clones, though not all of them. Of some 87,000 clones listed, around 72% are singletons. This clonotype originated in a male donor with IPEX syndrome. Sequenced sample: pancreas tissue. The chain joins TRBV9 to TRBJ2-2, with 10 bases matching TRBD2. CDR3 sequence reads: CASSVETSGASGELFF. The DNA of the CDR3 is TGTGCCAGCAGCGTAGAAACTAGCGGGGCTTCCGGGGAGCTGTTTTTT.